This T cell receptor (beta chain) was documented in a study of T-cell memory formation after mild COVID-19. Overall study: The study found TCR clusters largely donor specific.

TCRdb reprocessed the 5' RACE reads with MiXCR, giving one entry per CDR3 protein. The profile covers about 430,000 distinct CDR3 sequences, with approximately 18% appearing a single time and under 25% taken by the ten largest. The V end lost 0 bases, the J end lost 11 bases, and 8 bases lay between the germline ends. Germline V gives CDR1 MNHNY, CDR2 SVGAGI (reference sequence). There are 13 residues in the CDR3. This chain connects TRBV6-6 to TRBJ1-6; possible D gene TRBD1, 6 bases. The sample was PBMCs or a T cell subset sorted from them (not recorded which). The source of this sequence is a young man who had mild COVID-19 (a few samples of this study predate the infection). Cell type and time point are not known. The CDR3 DNA follows: TGTGCCAGCAGTTACTCAGAGGGGGCACCCCTCCACTTT. This codes for CASSYSEGAPLHF.